This TCR beta chain is drawn from a study of healthy donors' naive CD4 and CD8 T cells. Study observations and caveats: CDR3 charge plus V and J genes appeared to account for approximately 13% of CD4/CD8 variance.

Turning to this clonotype: Its antigen is not identified.

TCR libraries were built from about 500 ng of total RNA by linear amplification. TCRdb called the reads again in MiXCR, with one record for every CDR3 protein. In the table there are roughly 200,000 distinct CDR3 sequences, about four fifths of which are singletons. This sequence originates from a pool of human donors in good health; the sample pools cells from several healthy donors. Input material: naive CD4+ and CD8+ T cells sorted from blood, pooled from several donors.

The CDR3 DNA is TGTGCCAGCAGCTTGGATCTGAAGGGATCGTCTGGGGCCAACGTCCTGACTTTC. It encodes CASSLDLKGSSGANVLTF. V is TRBV5-6 and J is TRBJ2-6; no definite D call. V lost 0 bases to trimming and J lost 1 base, with 14 bases between them. The CDR3 totals 18 residues. Per the germline V gene, CDR1 is SGHDT and CDR2 is YYEEEE.